Described below is a single T cell receptor (beta chain) sequence and its context. The sample comes from a study of glioma-infiltrating T cells. Trimming removed 6 bases from V and 4 bases from J, with 18 bases in between. The CDR3 length is 15 residues. Germline values: CDR1 MDHEN, CDR2 SYDVKM. The iRepertoire nested amplicon-rescue multiplex PCR amplified TCR alpha and beta CDR3s from RNA. TCRdb fed the multiplex PCR reads into MiXCR, producing one record per CDR3 protein. The sample records about 130,000 distinct CDR3 sequences, more than 20% being singletons. Sequenced input: glioma tissue, nonneoplastic brain tissue, or PBMCs (not recorded which). This TCR was sampled from a human donor with low-grade glioma or glioblastoma, undergoing nonglioma brain surgery, or in good health (not recorded which). The rearrangement uses TRBV28 and TRBJ1-2; D might be TRBD1 (5 bases). The CDR3 sequence is CASRPTGPGIYGYTF. The CDR3 DNA reads TGTGCCAGCAGACCGACGGGGCCCGGAATCTATGGCTACACCTTC.